The rows below give T cell receptor beta chains drawn from one sample of a study of T-cell reconstitution after alpha-beta-depleted transplantation in children. Via MiXCR, TCRdb re-called the PCR reads, giving one row per CDR3 protein. The sample includes some 550,000 distinct CDR3 sequences, about a sixth seen only once; the top ten take 2.5% to 4%. Sequenced material: PBMCs from the stem cell graft donor, taken from the stem cell graft. Receptors originate from a human donor who donated a stem cell graft to a child with acute lymphoblastic leukemia. Each CDR3 is given with its conserved first and last residue. The order of the fields is CDR3 protein, CDR3 DNA, V gene, J gene, clone size, D gene. The D gene is left open where the match is weak. Size is stated for part of the rows, as once, few or many counts, or as a class when the clone is expanded.

CDR3: CASSLSAGGPLEQYF
DNA: TGTGCCAGCAGTTTATCAGCGGGAGGGCCGTTAGAGCAGTACTTC
V: TRBV27
J: TRBJ2-7
size: NA
D: TRBD2

CDR3: CASSLIGAPNQPQHF
DNA: TGCGCCAGCAGCTTGATTGGGGCACCCAATCAGCCCCAGCATTTT
V: TRBV5-1
J: TRBJ1-5
size: NA
D: NA

CDR3: CASSPRDYFTGELFF
DNA: TGTGCCAGCAGCCCCCGGGACTACTTCACCGGGGAGCTGTTTTTT
V: TRBV5-6
J: TRBJ2-2
size: few
D: TRBD2

CDR3: CASSARREWGLNEQFF
DNA: TGCGCCAGCAGCGCACGGCGGGAGTGGGGGCTAAATGAGCAGTTCTTC
V: TRBV5-1
J: TRBJ2-1
size: few
D: NA

CDR3: CASSLLTEGVYEQYF
DNA: TGCGCCAGCAGCTTATTGACGGAAGGGGTCTACGAGCAGTACTTC
V: TRBV5-1
J: TRBJ2-7
size: NA
D: NA

CDR3: CASSPGLSQETQYF
DNA: TGTGCCAGCAGCCCGGGACTGTCACAAGAGACCCAGTACTTC
V: TRBV11-2
J: TRBJ2-5
size: many
D: NA

CDR3: CASGRGQGSGEQYF
DNA: TGTGCTAGTGGTCGTGGACAGGGTAGCGGCGAGCAGTACTTC
V: TRBV12-5
J: TRBJ2-7
size: NA
D: TRBD1

CDR3: CASSFEGSEAFF
DNA: TGTGCCAGCAGCTTTGAGGGATCTGAAGCTTTCTTT
V: TRBV5-6
J: TRBJ1-1
size: many
D: NA

CDR3: CASSLSAGSAPDTQYF
DNA: TGTGCCAGCAGTTTATCGGCCGGTAGCGCCCCAGATACGCAGTATTTT
V: TRBV27
J: TRBJ2-3
size: NA
D: NA

CDR3: CASSEGLAGAGEQFF
DNA: TGTGCCAGCAGTGAAGGTCTAGCGGGAGCGGGGGAGCAGTTCTTC
V: TRBV6-1
J: TRBJ2-1
size: many
D: TRBD2

CDR3: CASSRFRGEKPEAFF
DNA: TGTGCCAGCAGCCGCTTCAGGGGCGAGAAGCCGGAAGCTTTCTTT
V: TRBV11-2
J: TRBJ1-1
size: NA
D: NA

CDR3: CASTSSSYEQYF
DNA: TGTGCCAGCACGAGTTCCTCCTACGAGCAGTACTTC
V: TRBV7-6
J: TRBJ2-7
size: NA
D: NA

CDR3: CASSQEGILGPQHF
DNA: TGCGCCAGCAGCCAAGAAGGAATCCTGGGGCCCCAGCATTTT
V: TRBV4-1
J: TRBJ1-5
size: NA
D: NA

CDR3: CSARSQIGNQPQHF
DNA: TGCAGTGCTAGAAGCCAAATTGGCAATCAGCCCCAGCATTTT
V: TRBV20-1
J: TRBJ1-5
size: few
D: NA

CDR3: CASRPQYSLNTEAFF
DNA: TGTGCCAGCAGACCCCAATACAGTCTGAACACTGAAGCTTTCTTT
V: TRBV27
J: TRBJ1-1
size: few
D: NA

CDR3: CSALEGLLSYEQYF
DNA: TGCAGTGCTTTGGAGGGCCTCCTCTCCTACGAGCAGTACTTC
V: TRBV20-1
J: TRBJ2-7
size: NA
D: NA

CDR3: CSAREGTGPFSYEQYF
DNA: TGCAGTGCTAGAGAGGGAACAGGGCCTTTCTCCTACGAGCAGTACTTC
V: TRBV20-1
J: TRBJ2-7
size: NA
D: NA

CDR3: CASSEEFRTIAPQAFF
DNA: TGTGCCAGCAGTGAAGAATTCCGGACAATCGCTCCCCAAGCTTTCTTT
V: TRBV6-1
J: TRBJ1-1
size: few
D: NA

CDR3: CASSQGPLASQETQYF
DNA: TGCGCCAGCAGCCAGGGGCCACTAGCCTCACAAGAGACCCAGTACTTC
V: TRBV4-1
J: TRBJ2-5
size: NA
D: NA

CDR3: CSARAYLTSDGTDTQYF
DNA: TGCAGTGCTAGAGCATATCTGACTAGCGACGGCACAGATACGCAGTATTTT
V: TRBV20-1
J: TRBJ2-3
size: few
D: TRBD2

CDR3: CASSEGLAGSSYEQYF
DNA: TGTGCCAGCAGTGAAGGCCTAGCGGGGAGCTCCTACGAGCAGTACTTC
V: TRBV6-1
J: TRBJ2-7
size: few
D: TRBD2

CDR3: CASRLRSSYNSPLHF
DNA: TGTGCCAGTCGCCTGCGGAGCTCCTATAATTCACCCCTCCACTTT
V: TRBV19
J: TRBJ1-6
size: few
D: NA

CDR3: CASSGWRNTGELFF
DNA: TGCGCCAGCAGTGGCTGGAGGAACACCGGGGAGCTGTTTTTT
V: TRBV10-2
J: TRBJ2-2
size: NA
D: NA

CDR3: CSARDSKGGGLNTEAFF
DNA: TGCAGTGCTAGAGATTCTAAAGGGGGAGGGCTGAACACTGAAGCTTTCTTT
V: TRBV20-1
J: TRBJ1-1
size: few
D: NA

CDR3: CASRLLLAGAEDTQYF
DNA: TGTGCCAGCAGACTACTCCTAGCGGGAGCGGAAGATACGCAGTATTTT
V: TRBV7-8
J: TRBJ2-3
size: once
D: TRBD2

CDR3: CASSLAGAHEQYF
DNA: TGTGCCAGCAGTTTAGCGGGAGCCCACGAGCAGTACTTC
V: TRBV12-3/TRBV12-4
J: TRBJ2-7
size: few
D: NA

CDR3: CSVWTANEQFF
DNA: TGCAGCGTTTGGACCGCGAATGAGCAGTTCTTC
V: TRBV29-1
J: TRBJ2-1
size: many
D: NA

CDR3: CASSWAEGAGYTEAFF
DNA: TGTGCCAGCAGTTGGGCGGAGGGGGCCGGGTACACTGAAGCTTTCTTT
V: TRBV28
J: TRBJ1-1
size: many
D: TRBD1

CDR3: CASSLTTSGEKLFF
DNA: TGCGCCAGCAGCTTGACTACAAGCGGAGAAAAACTGTTTTTT
V: TRBV5-1
J: TRBJ1-4
size: few
D: NA

CDR3: CASTWRGEQYF
DNA: TGTGCCAGCACCTGGAGGGGGGAGCAGTACTTC
V: TRBV12-3/TRBV12-4
J: TRBJ2-7
size: few
D: NA

CDR3: CSARVPGQYQETQYF
DNA: TGCAGTGCTAGAGTGCCGGGACAATACCAAGAGACCCAGTACTTC
V: TRBV20-1
J: TRBJ2-5
size: few
D: NA

CDR3: CASSLEGHNEQFF
DNA: TGTGCCAGCAGTTTGGAGGGCCACAATGAGCAGTTCTTC
V: TRBV6-4
J: TRBJ2-1
size: NA
D: NA

CDR3: CASSLQGAGSGNTIYF
DNA: TGTGCCAGCTCACTTCAAGGGGCTGGGTCTGGAAACACCATATATTTT
V: TRBV18
J: TRBJ1-3
size: NA
D: NA

CDR3: CASSFPRSGGNTGELFF
DNA: TGTGCCAGCAGCTTTCCTCGGTCAGGGGGGAACACCGGGGAGCTGTTTTTT
V: TRBV11-2
J: TRBJ2-2
size: once
D: TRBD1

CDR3: CSVESWRGDGTSGPSSYNEQFF
DNA: TGCAGCGTTGAAAGCTGGAGGGGCGACGGGACTAGCGGGCCTAGCTCCTACAATGAGCAGTTCTTC
V: TRBV29-1
J: TRBJ2-1
size: NA
D: TRBD2

CDR3: CAISHRSGLRKGQGLSTDTQYF
DNA: TGTGCCATCAGTCACCGGAGCGGCCTACGGAAGGGGCAGGGGCTTTCCACAGATACGCAGTATTTT
V: TRBV10-3
J: TRBJ2-3
size: few
D: NA

CDR3: CASTVADQETQYF
DNA: TGTGCCAGCACTGTGGCGGACCAAGAGACCCAGTACTTC
V: TRBV2
J: TRBJ2-5
size: NA
D: NA

CDR3: CASSSPGPGTGRSANEKLFF
DNA: TGTGCCAGCAGTTCACCGGGCCCCGGGACAGGGAGATCAGCTAATGAAAAACTGTTTTTT
V: TRBV12-3/TRBV12-4
J: TRBJ1-4
size: NA
D: TRBD1

CDR3: CASSYLDTQYF
DNA: TGTGCCAGCAGTTACTTAGATACGCAGTATTTT
V: TRBV6-5
J: TRBJ2-3
size: NA
D: NA

CDR3: CATRVSTDTQYF
DNA: TGTGCCACCAGGGTTAGCACAGATACGCAGTATTTT
V: TRBV15
J: TRBJ2-3
size: few
D: NA

CDR3: CSVVGQNYGYTF
DNA: TGCAGCGTCGTGGGACAGAACTATGGCTACACCTTC
V: TRBV29-1
J: TRBJ1-2
size: NA
D: TRBD1

CDR3: CASSFGRTPSPSNQPQHF
DNA: TGTGCCAGCAGTTTCGGCAGGACCCCGTCACCTAGCAATCAGCCCCAGCATTTT
V: TRBV12-3/TRBV12-4
J: TRBJ1-5
size: NA
D: NA

CDR3: CASREGPGSYNEQFF
DNA: TGTGCCAGCAGGGAGGGGCCTGGCTCCTACAATGAGCAGTTCTTC
V: TRBV28
J: TRBJ2-1
size: few
D: NA

CDR3: CASRLGTPSLDYSNQPQHF
DNA: TGTGCCAGCAGGCTTGGGACGCCCTCCTTGGATTATAGCAATCAGCCCCAGCATTTT
V: TRBV6-1
J: TRBJ1-5
size: NA
D: NA

CDR3: CSAGTAVQGSGELFF
DNA: TGCAGTGCTGGAACAGCGGTACAGGGATCCGGGGAGCTGTTTTTT
V: TRBV20-1
J: TRBJ2-2
size: few
D: NA

CDR3: CASSPRQGQGNMNEQFF
DNA: TGTGCCAGCTCACCACGGCAAGGACAGGGAAATATGAATGAGCAGTTCTTC
V: TRBV18
J: TRBJ2-1
size: few
D: TRBD1

CDR3: CASTGTVLWEQYF
DNA: TGTGCCAGCACTGGGACGGTGCTTTGGGAGCAGTACTTC
V: TRBV2
J: TRBJ2-7
size: few
D: NA

CDR3: CASSVVLAGGSLDTQYF
DNA: TGTGCCAGCAGCGTAGTCCTAGCGGGAGGCTCCTTAGATACGCAGTATTTT
V: TRBV9
J: TRBJ2-3
size: few
D: TRBD2

CDR3: CASSFSHRVPNEQYF
DNA: TGTGCCAGCAGCTTTAGCCACAGGGTTCCCAACGAGCAGTACTTC
V: TRBV5-5
J: TRBJ2-7
size: NA
D: NA

CDR3: CASSSVRADTQYF
DNA: TGTGCCAGCAGTTCCGTTCGGGCAGATACGCAGTATTTT
V: TRBV27
J: TRBJ2-3
size: NA
D: NA

CDR3: CASRMGTMAAAGTF
DNA: TGTGCCAGCAGAATGGGGACGATGGCGGCTGCCGGGACCTTC
V: TRBV28
J: TRBJ1-2
size: few
D: NA